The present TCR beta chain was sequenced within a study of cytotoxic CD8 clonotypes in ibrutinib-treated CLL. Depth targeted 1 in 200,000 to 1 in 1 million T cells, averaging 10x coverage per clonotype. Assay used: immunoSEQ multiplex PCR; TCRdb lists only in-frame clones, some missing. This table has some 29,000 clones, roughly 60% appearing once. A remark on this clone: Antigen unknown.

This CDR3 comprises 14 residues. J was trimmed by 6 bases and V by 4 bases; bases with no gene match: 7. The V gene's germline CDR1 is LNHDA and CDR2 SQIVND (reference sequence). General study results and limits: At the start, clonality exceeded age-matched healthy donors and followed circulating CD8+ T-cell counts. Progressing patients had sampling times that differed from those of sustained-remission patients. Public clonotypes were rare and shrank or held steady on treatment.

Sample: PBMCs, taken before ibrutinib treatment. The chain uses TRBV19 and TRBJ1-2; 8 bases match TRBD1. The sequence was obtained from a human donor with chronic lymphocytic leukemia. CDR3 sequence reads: CASSTRTGIDGYTF. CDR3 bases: TGTGCCAGTAGTACCCGGACAGGGATTGATGGCTACACCTTC.